This T cell receptor beta chain derives from a study of T cell responses to AZD1222 COVID-19 vaccine. The table came from immunoSEQ multiplex PCR; TCRdb's copy has only in-frame clones and leaves some out. This repertoire shows 120,000 to 150,000 clones, about 91% found once; its top ten account for around 2%. Whole-study results and caveats: Donors, mostly white British, included more females; clonal diversity was possibly underestimated. Of the AZD1222 recipients, only five to seven were seropositive at baseline. Across the whole spike, CD4 TCRs peaked at regions 160-218 and 743-854.

This CDR3 is 12 amino acids long. CDR1 GTSNPN and CDR2 SVGIG come from the germline V gene (reference sequence). V was trimmed by 1 base and J by 8 bases, leaving 11 bases between them. In regard to this clone: Its antigen is not known.

This rearrangement joins TRBV30 to TRBJ1-1; unclear D gene. The source was peripheral blood, collected on day 0 of AZD1222 vaccination. The sequence was obtained from an adult in good health. The chain's CDR3 is CAWSAAFGEAFF. For the CDR3, the DNA is TGTGCCTGGAGTGCGGCGTTCGGGGAAGCTTTCTTT. The full variable domain, completed using reference TRBV30 and TRBJ1-1, is SQTIHQWPATLVQPVGSPLSLECTVEGTSNPNLYWYRQAAGRGLQLLFYSVGIGQISSEVPQNLSASRPQDRQFILSSKKLLLSDSGFYLCAWSAAFGEAFFGQGTRLTVV.